This is a list of T cell receptor beta chains from one sample in a study of early T cells in non-severe SARS-CoV-2 infection. Via MiXCR, TCRdb re-called the 5' RACE reads, giving one row per CDR3 protein. The sample yields some 70,000 distinct CDR3 sequences, 12% seen once. The sample taken for sequencing was whole blood. The receptors were gathered from an adult who was a healthcare worker with PCR-confirmed SARS-CoV-2 infection or an uninfected control (not recorded which). The CDR3 runs from the conserved cysteine through the conserved F or W. The D gene is left open where the match is weak. For some rows the clone size is stated as once, few or many, or as a class when expanded; others skip it.

size	D	V	J	DNA	CDR3
many	NA	TRBV30	TRBJ1-2	TGTGCCTGGAGTGTGAGAGTTAACTATGGCTACACCTTC	CAWSVRVNYGYTF
many	NA	TRBV21-1	TRBJ2-7	TGTGCCAGCAGACTACTAGGCCCCCGGGACACCGGACTAGCGGGAGGGCGAGACGAGCAGTACTTC	CASRLLGPRDTGLAGGRDEQYF
few	TRBD2	TRBV5-6	TRBJ2-3	TGTGCCAGCAGCCTCTCCATTAAGCGGGAGACAGATACGCAGTATTTT	CASSLSIKRETDTQYF
many	NA	TRBV5-4	TRBJ2-5	TGTGCCAGCAGCTTGGACAGAGAGACCCAGTACTTC	CASSLDRETQYF
few	TRBD2	TRBV5-1	TRBJ2-1	TGCGCCAGCAGCTCCCTAGCGGGACTCTACAATGAGCAGTTCTTC	CASSSLAGLYNEQFF
many	NA	TRBV28	TRBJ1-1	TGTGCCAGCAGTTTATTCAACAGCGTGAACACTGAAGCTTTCTTT	CASSLFNSVNTEAFF
many	NA	TRBV30	TRBJ1-6	TGTGCCTGGAGCACAAATTCGCCAAATTCACCCCTCCACTTT	CAWSTNSPNSPLHF
few	TRBD2	TRBV3-1	TRBJ2-7	TGTGCCAGTAACGGGGGGTCCTACGAGCAGTACTTC	CASNGGSYEQYF
many	TRBD2	TRBV7-9	TRBJ2-1	TGTGCCAGCAGCTCAACTAATTGGGTCGGACTAGCGGGAGTCTCCTACAATGAGCAGTTCTTC	CASSSTNWVGLAGVSYNEQFF
NA	NA	TRBV29-1	TRBJ1-1	TGCAGCGTTGCATCAGGGCCCACGGCTTTCTTT	CSVASGPTAFF
NA	NA	TRBV9	TRBJ2-2	TGTGCCAGCAGCGTAGGGGGACTGGGGGAAGCCGGGAAGCTGTTTTTT	CASSVGGLGEAGKLFF
NA	TRBD1	TRBV2	TRBJ2-5	TGTGCCAGCAGTGCAACAGGGGACATAGAGACCCAGTACTTC	CASSATGDIETQYF
many	NA	TRBV19	TRBJ2-7	TGTGCCAGTAGTATAGATTTAGGGACGGGGACCTCCTACGAGCAGTACTTC	CASSIDLGTGTSYEQYF
many	NA	TRBV14	TRBJ1-1	TGTGCCAGCAGCCTAGTCGGGACTGAAGCTTTCTTT	CASSLVGTEAFF
NA	TRBD2	TRBV28	TRBJ2-1	TGTGCGGGATCTAGCGGGAGAATCAATGAGCAGTTCTTC	CAGSSGRINEQFF
many	NA	TRBV7-2	TRBJ2-1	TGTGCCAGCAGCCCGGTGGGCAATGAGCAGTTCTTC	CASSPVGNEQFF
few	NA	TRBV11-3	TRBJ2-4	TGTGCCAGCAGCTCCCGTCACGAAAACATTCAGTACTTC	CASSSRHENIQYF
NA	NA	TRBV12-2	TRBJ2-1	TGTGCAAGTCGCTCCGTAGCGGGAGGGCCTATCAATGAGCAGTTCTTC	CASRSVAGGPINEQFF
many	NA	TRBV28	TRBJ1-4	TGTGCCAGCAGTGCCTCGAGTGGAGGTGAAAAACTGTTTTTT	CASSASSGGEKLFF
few	TRBD2	TRBV7-8	TRBJ2-7	TGTGCCAGCAGCCCCGGGACTAGCGGGAGGAATCAGCAGTACTTC	CASSPGTSGRNQQYF
NA	NA	TRBV20-1	TRBJ2-4	TGCAGTGCTAGTCGTGTCCAGGGAATCGGGATAAACATTCAGTACTTC	CSASRVQGIGINIQYF
many	NA	TRBV7-9	TRBJ2-5	TGTGCCAGCAGCCGGGCGGCAAAGGAGACCCAGTACTTC	CASSRAAKETQYF
many	TRBD2	TRBV7-9	TRBJ2-4	TGTGCCAGCAGCTTACCCGGACTAGCCGAAAACATTCAGTACTTC	CASSLPGLAENIQYF
many	NA	TRBV29-1	TRBJ1-2	TGCAGCGTTAGTGGGCAGACCTGGGGCTACACCTTC	CSVSGQTWGYTF
once	NA	TRBV29-1	TRBJ1-4	TGCAGCGCAAGGGGGGGAAGCGAAAAACTGTTTTTT	CSARGGSEKLFF
many	TRBD2	TRBV27	TRBJ2-7	TGTGCCAGCAGTTCCCGCCGGGGGGGCCTTCTCTACGAGCAGTACTTC	CASSSRRGGLLYEQYF
NA	NA	TRBV28	TRBJ2-5	TGTGCCAGCAGTTTAACAGAGACCCAGTACTTC	CASSLTETQYF
few	NA	TRBV6-6	TRBJ1-1	TGTGCCAGCAGTTACGCCGACACAAACACTGAAGCTTTCTTT	CASSYADTNTEAFF
NA	TRBD2	TRBV2	TRBJ2-3	TGTGCCAGCAGAGATGGGACTAGCGGGAAGGATACGCAGTATTTT	CASRDGTSGKDTQYF
NA	NA	TRBV6-5	TRBJ2-2	TGTGCCAGCAGTTCCAGAAGGGTTACCGGGGAGCTGTTTTTT	CASSSRRVTGELFF
NA	NA	TRBV2	TRBJ1-6	TGTGCCAGCAATAGAAACCGGGACACAAATTCACCCCTCCACTTT	CASNRNRDTNSPLHF
many	NA	TRBV20-1	TRBJ2-3	TGCAGTGCTCCCTATTTCGGGGGACTTAGCACAGATACGCAGTATTTT	CSAPYFGGLSTDTQYF
NA	NA	TRBV18	TRBJ2-5	TGTGCCAGCTCACCACTTTCGTCGGAGACCCAGTACTTC	CASSPLSSETQYF
NA	TRBD2	TRBV12-5	TRBJ2-3	TGTGCTAGTGGTTTGGGACTAGCGGGTGGGGATACGCAGTATTTT	CASGLGLAGGDTQYF
NA	TRBD2	TRBV9	TRBJ2-5	TGTGCCAGCAGCCTACGACTAGCGGGAGGGCCGTTGTACTTC	CASSLRLAGGPLYF
once	NA	TRBV28	TRBJ2-1	TGTGCCAGCAGTTTACGACCCGGCCACGGTGAGCAGTTCTTC	CASSLRPGHGEQFF
NA	NA	TRBV10-1	TRBJ1-6	TGCGCCAGCAGTGAGACAGCTAATTCACCCCTCCACTTT	CASSETANSPLHF
few	NA	TRBV5-1	TRBJ2-3	TGCGCCAGCAGCCCGCGCGAGAGGGGCACAGATACGCAGTATTTT	CASSPRERGTDTQYF
many	TRBD2	TRBV29-1	TRBJ2-2	TGCAGCGCCAGGGAGGGTCCCGCCGGGGAGCTGTTTTTT	CSAREGPAGELFF
few	TRBD2	TRBV10-2	TRBJ2-2	TGCGCCAGCGGCCAGAGCGGGGGCTTAAACACCGGGGAGCTGTTTTTT	CASGQSGGLNTGELFF